Detailed here is one T cell receptor beta chain. Its antigen remains unidentified. Base-call qualities are not available, and no considerably larger clone is one nucleotide away. These data come from a study of cytomegalovirus exposure and HLA in healthy donors (dated by TCRdb to about 2017). For the wider study: An earlier analysis of roughly 500 of the donors reported 276 Gb of sequence data and 117 million unique TCR beta sequences obtained from some 170 million T cells. All discovery cohort repertoires had been generated using a single sequencing platform. About 330 gigabases of sequencing data and around 90 million unique TCR sequences made up an early release that covered 640 HLA-typed donors. Across roughly 420 genotyped donors of the cohort, an average of about 220,000 unique TCR beta nucleotide sequences per donor were sequenced, and about a sixth of those sequences were non-productive. A later genetic analysis used genome-wide SNP genotypes for about three fifths of the 666 donors, treating that subset as a discovery cohort. Donor age, sex, ethnicity and CMV serostatus were compiled together with the repertoire data. In a later analysis, previously published TCR beta repertoires from 600 to 850 donors were re-analyzed and high-resolution HLA genotyping was added so that TCR occurrence patterns could be studied. The number of typed donors differed by locus: roughly 620-630 for A, B, C, DRB1 and DQB1; 500 to 550 for DQA1; approximately 610 for DPA1; and roughly 490 for DPB1. HLA typing included class I and class II loci at four-digit resolution. Among the 398 genotyped donors, approximately 77% belonged to the genetic ancestry cluster associated with self-reported Caucasian donors. The study was designed to test whether signatures of past pathogen exposure could be identified by cataloging public T cell receptors. Along with the approximately 700-subject first cohort, a separate validation cohort of over 90 different subjects was used. The study combined high-throughput TCR immunosequencing, statistical association of individual TCRs with disease status, and machine learning to predict cytomegalovirus infection status. Roughly 5 DR-DQ haplotypes were handled as single units for association and clustering, since linkage in the cohort was strong. Rather than drawing on any new phenotypic data, the later analysis identified candidate immune exposures from TCR beta sequences and the way those sequences occurred across donors. An earlier analysis of more than 450 of the donors used high-throughput TCR beta sequencing to judge whether each TCR beta V gene segment behaved as functional or pseudogenic. The T cell repertoires of 666 subjects were profiled by immunosequencing and related to cytomegalovirus serostatus.

Including cysteine and phenylalanine, the CDR3 has 14 amino acids. Kept here is only the CDR3 DNA, which spans 42 bases and is read in frame from base 1. From V the trimming removes 3 bases and from J it removes 5 bases, while the gene matches leave 1 base of the junction unaccounted for. CDR1 is given as SGDLS and CDR2 as YYNGEE, both from the germline V gene. In total, over 600 healthy bone marrow donors made up the cohort. At the time of sampling, all cohort members were nominally healthy, though unrecorded immune exposures were likely present. The donor was CMV seropositive and was included in the group of some 290 seropositive cohort members. Every donor gave a peripheral blood sample, and the peripheral blood mononuclear cells from that sample were used for TCR beta sequencing. The Qiagen DNeasy Blood Extraction Kit was used to extract genomic DNA from the blood cell samples. Libraries came from the immunoSEQ multiplex PCR assay. For the multiplex PCR, a mixture combining 60 forward primers for TCR Vbeta segments and 13 reverse primers for TCR Jbeta segments was used. A multiplex PCR assay on genomic DNA amplified the CDR3 region of rearranged TCR beta genes. Amplified TCR beta libraries were sequenced as 87-base-pair reads on the Illumina HiSeq System. The original pipeline was this. In a later analysis, 80 million or so unique TCR beta chains were counted across the roughly 670 repertoires, and roughly 10 million of these chains were shared by at least two donors. Raw reads were error-corrected and collapsed into unique sequences with a nearest-neighbor algorithm that merged closely related sequences to remove PCR and sequencing errors. CDR3 sequences were aligned to IMGT reference sequences to assign V, D and J gene segments. For a sequence to be retained, a match of at least six nucleotides was required to both a V gene segment and a J gene segment. Rearrangements were called productive when the CDR3 lacked stop codons and stayed in frame with V and J; all others were non-productive. Following IMGT convention, CDR3 was defined as the stretch from the second conserved V-encoded cysteine to the conserved J-encoded phenylalanine. The earlier analysis of about 530 of the donors excluded any sequence lacking an unambiguous match to a single V gene segment. In an earlier analysis of around 590 of the donors, a V segment was called functional when productive rearrangements were above 56.7%, and segregating when the standard deviation between donors exceeded 5%. A statistical classification framework was developed to diagnose cytomegalovirus status using the catalog of TCR beta chain sequences. A later analysis assigned V and J genes by comparing TCR nucleotide sequences with IMGT/GENE-DB human TR gene sequences. In a later analysis, CDR3 sequences and most-parsimonious VDJ recombination scenarios were assigned using the TCRdist pipeline. A later analysis defined each TCR beta chain by its CDR3 amino acid sequence plus V-gene family, and excluded reads lacking a unique V-gene family. To address suspected cross-contamination and a sequencing artifact, a later analysis removed 450 to 700 highly shared, low-generation-probability nucleotide sequences. For each public chain, a later analysis derived a clonal expansion index from normalized ranks of inferred template counts within each repertoire. A later analysis computed generation probabilities with a VDJ recombination model fitted to out-of-frame rearrangements, and checked the results against IGoR. In a later analysis, TCR-TCR, TCR-HLA and TCR-CMV co-occurrence was scored with hypergeometric tests, and a repertoire-size bias correction was applied to TCR pairs. False discovery rates were estimated in a later analysis by permuting HLA or CMV assignments 20 times. In a later analysis, co-occurring TCRs were grouped with DBSCAN, and TCRdist sequence similarity was added when clustering was performed within HLA-allele-positive subsets. Repertoires with fewer than 30,000 or more than 120,000 public chains, plus five repertoires with anomalous nucleotide sharing, were excluded from co-occurrence clustering. Drawn from immuneACCESS, this table holds only the in-frame rearrangements with V and J called that TCRdb kept. Clones are partly lost; checked studies trace under half to an unresolved V gene and leave the rest unexplained. V and J calls and clone size are given by that table; D and trimming were obtained from the DNA. This sample holds 190,000 or so clones; about 76% were observed only once. Of the sample, 0.35% to 0.5% falls within the top ten clones.

What the work shows at the level of the full study, not this receptor alone: A later genetic analysis reported fewer N-insertions in productive TCRs among donors in an Asian-associated ancestry cluster than the roughly 650-donor mean. The classifier was reported to diagnose cytomegalovirus status with high specificity and sensitivity in both the original cohort and the validation cohort. A cluster of highly shared sequence variants was judged likely to be a technical artifact of the sequencing pipeline. In vitro tests confirmed that a few of the cytomegalovirus-associated TCR beta chains recognize cytomegalovirus antigens. In this cohort, only TCR beta chains were sequenced, and detectable features were limited by the absence of alpha or paired-chain data. Some IMGT-functional V segments, including TRBV6-2 and TRBV6-3, could not be distinguished by the 87-base-pair reads and were therefore excluded. The study listed 150 to 200 TCR beta chains as associated with cytomegalovirus. A later analysis found that TCR association rates varied across HLA loci, with DRB1 alleles showing the most associated TCRs and HLA-C alleles the fewest. Immune exposure information for the cohort was limited to CMV serostatus. At a false discovery rate of 0.05, a later analysis linked 16,951 TCR beta sequences to specific HLA alleles. Most CMV-associated TCR beta chains appeared to be HLA-restricted in a later analysis, and the HLA associations seemed to be driven largely by CMV exposure. In a later analysis, HLA-associated TCR beta chains were found to be more clonally expanded and to have lower generation probabilities than equally common non-associated chains. It was suggested by the authors that the approach could potentially be generalized to other disease states and immunological phenotypes. HLA typing was unavailable for some donors at each locus, so association tests used only the typed subset. V-gene and J-gene trimming of TCR beta chains was associated with a missense DCLRE1C variant in a later genetic analysis, and the association was replicated in an independent cohort. The presence/absence analyses assumed that sequencing depth was roughly uniform across donors, and that assumption may not be true. A further reported finding was that TCR beta sequences accurately predicted the HLA-A and HLA-B alleles for most subjects in the first cohort. While some public TCRs were present in many individuals, most TCR sequences turned up only very rarely across donors. About 15 rarely observed V segments, including chromosome 9 orphons, were excluded from the earlier analysis of just under 600 of the donors because counts were too low. Strong co-occurrence of HLA alleles, especially DR and DQ, made assigning TCR associations to individual alleles difficult. Correlated functional status among segregating V segments might reflect linkage disequilibrium, but an unknown experimental factor could not be ruled out. According to a later analysis, parvovirus B19, influenza, CMV and Epstein-Barr virus appeared linked to several top co-occurrence clusters. In an earlier analysis of some 500 of the donors, most TCR beta V segments appeared in productive rearrangements about 90% or about 30% of the time, broadly matching IMGT annotations.

The sequence was collected from a male donor in good health and CMV-seropositive. The sample was PBMCs. Recombination connected TRBV9 to TRBJ1-4, with 10 central nucleotides matching TRBD1. CDR3 sequence: CASSGDRGNEKLFF. The DNA is as follows: TGTGCCAGCAGCGGGGACAGGGGAAATGAAAAACTGTTTTTT. With the rest looked up from the reference TRBV9 and TRBJ1-4 genes rather than sequenced, the full variable domain is DSGVTQTPKHLITATGQRVTLRCSPRSGDLSVYWYQQSLDQGLQFLIQYYNGEERAKGNILERFSAQQFPDLHSELNLSSLELGDSALYFCASSGDRGNEKLFFGSGTQLSVL.